This T cell receptor (beta chain) came from a study of blood T cell repertoires in COVID-19. Sequencing used immunoSEQ multiplex PCR; TCRdb keeps in-frame clones, though not all of them. Among some 270,000 clones listed, around 91% were seen once. The Seattle patients, enrolled during active infection, were followed longitudinally. CDR1 is LGHNA and CDR2 is YNFKEQ in the germline V gene. The ends lost 4 bases at V and 12 bases at J; junction bases unmatched: 9. CDR3 length: 14 amino acids. V gene TRBV4-2 combines with J gene TRBJ2-1; TRBD2 matches at 10 bases. The origin of this receptor is a woman aged 55-70 years with COVID-19, enrolled during active disease. Sequenced: peripheral blood. The CDR3 loop is CASSRAGGKPWQFF. CDR3 DNA: TGTGCCAGCAGCCGAGCGGGGGGGAAGCCATGGCAGTTCTTC.